What follows are 3 T cell receptor beta chains derived from one specimen sequenced in a study of T cells in Graves' hyperthyroidism and ophthalmopathy (dated by TCRdb to between 2017 and 2020). The protocol used for the library was multiplex PCR. The reads were generated on an Illumina HiSeq 2000. The TCR beta CDR3 regions were amplified from RNA transcripts. The TCR CDR3 was subjected to a first round of RT-PCR using the HTBI primer set and the Qiagen OneStep RT-PCR kit. TCRdb reprocessed the public reads (quality trimming at Q25 with fastp, clone calling with MiXCR) and kept in-frame beta chains. Records with the same CDR3 protein are collapsed into one entry carrying the most frequent genes and DNA. The sample data list 500,000 to 650,000 distinct CDR3 sequences, and around 43% of these were observed just once. The ten largest clones represent roughly 45% of the sample. What was sequenced was peripheral blood or thyroid tissue (not recorded which). The receptor source for this set is an adult woman with Graves' disease, either hyperthyroidism or ophthalmopathy (not recorded which).

The gene calls are TRBV7-6 and TRBJ2-7; D is unclear. Germline loops: CDR1 SGHVS, CDR2 FNYEAQ. V lost 5 bases to trimming and J lost 3 bases, with 17 bases between them. The CDR3 totals 15 residues. The CDR3 bases are TGTGCCAGCAGCCGTCATGGTGGAGACAACTACGAGCAGTACTTC. Protein product: CASSRHGGDNYEQYF.

This clonotype was seen more than once but under ten times. The rearrangement uses TRBV7-9 and TRBJ1-3; D call uncertain. Trimming left V 5 bases short and J 10 bases short, with 18 bases between. This CDR3 region has 14 residues. Germline CDR1 SEHNR, CDR2 FQNEAQ (reference sequence). CDR3 sequence (DNA): TGTGCCAGCAGCCACCCGGGGAACCCGTCGACCATATATTTT. Its protein is CASSHPGNPSTIYF.

This clonotype was picked up many times. J is TRBJ1-5 and V is TRBV12-3 or TRBV12-4, with D perhaps matching TRBD1 (5 bases). CDR3 length: 19 residues. Between the trimmed V and J ends, which lost 2 bases and 1 base, there was a span of 21 bases. The CDR3 DNA sequence: TGTGCCAGCAGTTTATACCCCCTCGCCACGGGGGGGAGCAATCAGCCCCAGCATTTT. Translating it yields CASSLYPLATGGSNQPQHF.